This T cell receptor (beta chain) was documented in a study of blood T cell repertoires in COVID-19. Across the study: Spain, Italy and the United States supplied samples that represented acute and convalescent COVID-19. Sample material is recorded as cDNA or gDNA derived from T cells, B-cell-depleted T cells, or PBMCs.

In the source study's methods: Amplification with reference gene primers provided the estimates of nucleated cell counts. The protocol was immunoSEQ multiplex PCR, while the TCRdb copy is restricted to in-frame clones and leaves out a portion. V and J calls plus clone size are reproduced from that table; the DNA served to infer D and trimming. The sample has fewer than 100,000 clones, roughly 84% seen once. Germline V lookup: CDR1 LGHDT, CDR2 YNNKEL (reference sequence). CDR3 length equals 15 residues. Trimming removed 1 base at V and 6 bases at J, with 10 bases between. Source material: peripheral blood. The rearrangement joins TRBV3-1 (or the pseudogene TRBV3-2) to TRBJ1-6, with D possibly matching TRBD1 (5 bases). The TCR sequence derives from a woman aged 45-65 years with acute or convalescent COVID-19. CDR3 DNA sequence: TGTGCCAGCAGCCAAGGGGGCCGGACTAATTCACCCCTCCACTTT. Translation: CASSQGGRTNSPLHF.